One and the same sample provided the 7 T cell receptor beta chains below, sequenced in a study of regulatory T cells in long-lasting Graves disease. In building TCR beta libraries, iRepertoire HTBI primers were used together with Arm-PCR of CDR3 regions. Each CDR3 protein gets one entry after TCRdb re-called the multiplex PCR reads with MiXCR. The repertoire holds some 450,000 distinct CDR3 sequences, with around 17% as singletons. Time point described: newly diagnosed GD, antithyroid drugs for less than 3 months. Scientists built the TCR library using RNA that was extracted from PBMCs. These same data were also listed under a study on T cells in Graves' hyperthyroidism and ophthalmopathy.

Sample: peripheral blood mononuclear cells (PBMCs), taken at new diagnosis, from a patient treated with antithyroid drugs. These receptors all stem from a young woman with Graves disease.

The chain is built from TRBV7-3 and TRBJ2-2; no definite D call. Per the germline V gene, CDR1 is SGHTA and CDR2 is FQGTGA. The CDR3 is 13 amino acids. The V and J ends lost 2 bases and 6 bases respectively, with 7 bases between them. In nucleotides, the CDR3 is TGTGCCAGCAGCTTACCAGCTCCCGGGGAGCTGTTTTTT. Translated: CASSLPAPGELFF.

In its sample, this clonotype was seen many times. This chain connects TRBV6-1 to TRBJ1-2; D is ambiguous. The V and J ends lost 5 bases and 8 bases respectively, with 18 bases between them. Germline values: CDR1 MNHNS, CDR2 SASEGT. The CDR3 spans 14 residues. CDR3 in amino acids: CASSQTSSSGGYTF. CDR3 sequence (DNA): TGTGCCAGCAGTCAAACGAGTTCCTCGGGGGGCTACACCTTC.

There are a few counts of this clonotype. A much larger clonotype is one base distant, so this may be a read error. CDR3 sequence reads: CASSPYRDRVHEQDF. The CDR3 DNA sequence: TGTGCCAGCAGTCCTTACCGGGACAGGGTGCACGAGCAGGACTTC. V gene TRBV27 combines with J gene TRBJ2-7, with 9 bases identical to TRBD1. This CDR3 contains 15 residues. CDR1 and CDR2 from the germline V gene are MNHEY and SMNVEV (reference sequence).

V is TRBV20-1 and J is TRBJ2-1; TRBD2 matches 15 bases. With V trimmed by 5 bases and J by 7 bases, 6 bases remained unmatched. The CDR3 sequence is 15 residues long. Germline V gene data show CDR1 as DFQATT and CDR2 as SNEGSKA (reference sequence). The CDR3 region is CSAPGLAGGWNEQFF. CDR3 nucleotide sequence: TGCAGTGCTCCCGGACTAGCGGGAGGGTGGAATGAGCAGTTCTTC.

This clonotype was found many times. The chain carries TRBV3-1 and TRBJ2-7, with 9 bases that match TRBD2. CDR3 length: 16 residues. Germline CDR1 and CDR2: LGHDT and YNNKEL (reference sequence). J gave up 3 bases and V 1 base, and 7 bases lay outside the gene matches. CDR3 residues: CASSQVQSGGYYEQYF. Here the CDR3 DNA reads TGTGCCAGCAGCCAAGTCCAGAGCGGGGGGTACTACGAGCAGTACTTC.

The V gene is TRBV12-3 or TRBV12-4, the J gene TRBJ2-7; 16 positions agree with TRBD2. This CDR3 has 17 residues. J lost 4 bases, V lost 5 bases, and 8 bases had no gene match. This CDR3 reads CASSPGLAGGPGYEQYF. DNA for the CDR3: TGTGCCAGCAGTCCGGGACTAGCGGGAGGGCCTGGTTACGAGCAGTACTTC.

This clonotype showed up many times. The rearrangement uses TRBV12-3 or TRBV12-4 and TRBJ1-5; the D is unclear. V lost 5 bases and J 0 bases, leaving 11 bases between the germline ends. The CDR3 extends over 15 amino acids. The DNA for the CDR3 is TGTGCCAGCAGTCCCACAAGGCTTAGCAATCAGCCCCAGCATTTT. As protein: CASSPTRLSNQPQHF.